The 13 T cell receptor beta chains given below trace back to one sample, sequenced in a study of T cell repertoires in aging, cancer and after chemotherapy. TRB rearrangements spanning V, D and J were amplified using mixed TRB-A/B primers. Each CDR3 protein gets one entry after TCRdb re-called the multiplex PCR reads with MiXCR. The sample lists under 2,000 distinct CDR3 sequences, 23% seen once, with around two thirds in the top ten. The template was genomic DNA from peripheral blood, not RNA. Input material: blood. The origin of the receptors is a human donor with a solid tumor.

By frequency in the sample, this clonotype is medium-sized (0.01 to 0.1%). The genes are TRBV11-3 and TRBJ2-5; 9 bases are a match to TRBD1. Per the germline V gene, CDR1 is SGHNT and CDR2 is YENEEA. J gave up 7 bases and V 0 bases, and 6 bases lay outside the gene matches. This CDR3 comprises 15 residues. The CDR3 sequence: CASSLETGQGVTQYF. The CDR3 coding sequence is TGTGCCAGCAGCTTAGAGACGGGACAGGGCGTGACCCAGTACTTC.

By share, this clonotype ranks as medium-sized. The rearrangement links TRBV6-2 or TRBV6-3 to TRBJ2-3; D is perhaps TRBD2 (7 bases). The CDR3 totals 16 residues. CDR1 MNHEY and CDR2 SVGEGT come from the germline V gene. Trimming took 2 bases from V and 0 from J, leaving 12 bases between them. The CDR3, as DNA: TGTGCCAGCAGTTACGGGGGGGGGCGTAGCACAGATACGCAGTATTTT. Translating gives CASSYGGGRSTDTQYF.

The V call is TRBV20-1, the J call TRBJ2-2; TRBD1 matches at 12 bases. The V gene end was trimmed by 2 bases and the J gene end by 0 bases; junction bases not matched to a gene: 7. Germline V gene sequence: CDR1 DFQATT, CDR2 SNEGSKA (reference sequence). The length of the CDR3 is 18 residues. DNA of the CDR3: TGCAGTGCTAGACCGGGACAGGGGGCTTTGGCGAACACCGGGGAGCTGTTTTTT. This codes for CSARPGQGALANTGELFF.

This chain uses TRBV30 with TRBJ1-2; 9 positions agree with TRBD1. The germline gives CDR1 GTSNPN, CDR2 SVGIG (reference sequence). CDR3 length: 17 residues. The J segment lost 8 bases and the V segment lost 2 bases, leaving 18 bases of the junction unmatched. Here the CDR3 DNA reads TGTGCCTGGAGTCAAGCCTTGGGACAGGGTTTACCGGGCGGCTACACCTTC. Its translation: CAWSQALGQGLPGGYTF.

By sample share, this clonotype is medium-sized. The V call is TRBV6-2 or TRBV6-3, the J call TRBJ2-3; 8 bases align to TRBD2. The J segment lost 9 bases and the V segment lost 4 bases, leaving 3 bases of the junction unmatched. Germline lookup yields CDR1 MNHEY and CDR2 SVGEGT. This CDR3 is built from 12 residues. The chain's CDR3 is CASSWQRGTQYF. DNA for the CDR3: TGTGCCAGCAGTTGGCAGCGGGGGACGCAGTATTTT.

This clonotype was observed a handful of times. The rearrangement links TRBV2 to TRBJ2-7; perhaps TRBD2 as D (6 bases). CDR1 SNHLY and CDR2 FYNNEI come from the germline V gene. The CDR3 sequence is 13 residues long. Trimming removed 6 bases at V and 2 bases at J, with 11 bases between. The CDR3 bases are TGTGCCAGCAGCGGGACGGGAGCCTACGAGCAGTACTTC. This encodes CASSGTGAYEQYF.

Within the sample, this clonotype is medium-sized (0.01 to 0.1%). The chain links TRBV6-6 to TRBJ1-5; D ambiguous. The CDR3 covers 12 residues. Trimming stripped 4 bases from V and 2 bases from J, with 3 bases between. Germline V gives CDR1 MNHNY, CDR2 SVGAGI (reference sequence). Here the CDR3 DNA reads TGTGCCAGCAGTTTTGGCAATCAGCCCCAGCATTTT. Amino acid sequence: CASSFGNQPQHF.

This clonotype showed up just a few times. J is TRBJ2-1 and V is TRBV20-1; TRBD2 matches 15 bases. CDR3 length: 16 residues. The V gene's germline CDR1 is DFQATT and CDR2 SNEGSKA (reference sequence). The trim removed 2 bases at V and 9 bases at J, leaving 8 bases unmatched. The CDR3 nucleotides are TGCAGTGCTAGACCTCCGGGACTAGCGGGGGGAACTGAGCAGTTCTTC. Translated: CSARPPGLAGGTEQFF.

This clonotype was seen a few times. V is TRBV7-2 and J is TRBJ1-2; a weak D match, TRBD1 (6 bases). Between the trimmed V and J ends, which lost 7 bases and 3 bases, there was a span of 15 bases. Germline V gives CDR1 SGHTA, CDR2 FQGNSA. The CDR3 is 14 amino acids. CDR3 in amino acids: CASTAYSGDYGYTF. The CDR3 nucleotides read TGTGCCAGCACCGCTTACTCAGGGGACTATGGCTACACCTTC.

The CDR3 is CATSRGRFNEQFF. The CDR3 DNA reads TGTGCCACCAGCAGAGGTCGATTCAATGAGCAGTTCTTC. This chain connects TRBV15 to TRBJ2-1; the D is unclear. The length of the CDR3 is 13 residues. Germline V lookup: CDR1 LNHNV, CDR2 YYDKDF (reference sequence). V dropped 1 base and J dropped 6 bases, with 7 bases sitting between them. Filled out from reference TRBV15 and TRBJ2-1, the complete variable domain reads DAMVIQNPRYQVTQFGKPVTLSCSQTLNHNVMYWYQQKSSQAPKLLFHYYDKDFNNEADTPDNFQSRRPNTSFCFLDIRSPGLGDTAMYLCATSRGRFNEQFFGPGTRLTVL.

The chain links TRBV5-1 to TRBJ2-6; either TRBD1 or TRBD2 may supply D (5 bases each). The CDR3 totals 16 residues. Germline values: CDR1 SGHRS, CDR2 YFSETQ. With 3 bases removed from V and 0 bases from J, the gap between germline ends came to 10 bases. CDR3 in DNA: TGCGCCAGCAGCTCGGGACCGGCCTCTGGGGCCAACGTCCTGACTTTC. This sequence encodes CASSSGPASGANVLTF.

The table lists this clonotype with a few counts. V and J are TRBV24-1 and TRBJ2-1, with 7 bases that match TRBD2. This CDR3 spans 17 amino acids. V shed 5 bases, J shed 1 base, and the junction held 10 bases outside the gene matches. Looked up from germline, CDR1 is KGHDR and CDR2 is SFDVKD. In DNA, the CDR3 is TGTGCCACCAGTGCCTCACGGGGGGAGGTGTCCTACAATGAGCAGTTCTTC. This sequence encodes CATSASRGEVSYNEQFF.

This clonotype showed up just a few times. The chain uses TRBV18 and TRBJ2-5; the D gene is possibly TRBD1 (6 bases). The germline V and J ends were trimmed by 3 bases and 2 bases, with 10 bases remaining between them. Germline V CDR1 and CDR2: KGHSH, LQKENI. The length of the CDR3 is 14 residues. In nucleotides, the CDR3 is TGTGCCAGCTCACCTGGGACACATCAAGAGACCCAGTACTTC. Residues: CASSPGTHQETQYF.